This TCR beta chain comes out of a study of control samples from healthy donors and cancer patients. The assay was immunoSEQ multiplex PCR, and TCRdb's table has in-frame clones only and misses some. The table shows about 86,000 clones, with just over 90% occurring only once. This clone appeared a few times. V was cut by 0 bases and J by 8 bases, with 14 bases left in between. In germline, CDR1 is SGHKS, CDR2 YYEKEE (reference sequence). This CDR3 is built from 14 residues. The TCR was taken from a woman younger than 45 in good health. V gene TRBV5-5 combines with J gene TRBJ1-2, with D unresolved. The source material was blood. The CDR3 reads CASSLGSGYRGYTF. CDR3 sequence (DNA): TGTGCCAGCAGCTTGGGGTCCGGGTACCGAGGCTACACCTTC.